This T cell receptor (beta chain) came from a study of blood T cell repertoires in COVID-19. The overall study: In each case, the material was cDNA or gDNA derived from T cells, B-cell-depleted T cells, or PBMCs.

Enrolled through a virtual design, the participants were between roughly 18 and 90 years of age and came from some 26 US areas. The study assigned cohorts using participant-reported clinical history. Germline CDR1 and CDR2: SNHLY and FYNNEI. V shed 6 bases, J shed 0 bases, and the junction held 10 bases outside the gene matches. The CDR3 covers 17 residues. In the authors' methods: By means of reference gene primer amplification, nucleated cell counts were estimated. Assay used: immunoSEQ multiplex PCR; TCRdb lists only in-frame clones, some missing. V, J and clone size are those of that table, while D and trimming were read from the DNA. The profile covers 250,000 to 300,000 clones, with under 95% appearing a single time and approximately 2.5% taken by the ten largest.

The receptor comes from a middle-aged woman with acute COVID-19. The chain combines TRBV2 with TRBJ2-2; 7 positions match TRBD1. The specimen was PBMCs or T cells enriched from blood (not recorded which). In DNA, the CDR3 is TGTGCCAGCAGCCACCGGGACAGCGTAGCGAACACCGGGGAGCTGTTTTTT. It yields the protein CASSHRDSVANTGELFF. The variable domain in full, with the rest retrieved from reference TRBV2 and TRBJ2-2, is EPEVTQTPSHQVTQMGQEVILRCVPISNHLYFYWYRQILGQKVEFLVSFYNNEISEKSEIFDDQFSVERPDGSNFTLKIRSTKLEDSAMYFCASSHRDSVANTGELFFGEGSRLTVL.